What follows describes a single T cell receptor beta chain. Its cognate antigen is unknown. The sample originates from a study of beta chain features in type 1 diabetes. General observations from the study: When cDNA is sequenced, cells with high TCR expression could be over-represented. The study left unresolved whether HLA type influences TCRB rearrangement. The study found moderately but significantly shorter TCRB CDR3s in all four CD4+ subsets of Type 1 diabetes patients.

Central memory, naive, regulatory and stem cell-like memory CD4+ cells were sorted by CD45RO/CCR7/CD25/CD127/CD95/CD27. Every bit of the isolated RNA underwent reverse transcription, so sequencing read expressed TCRB transcripts. Some clones are missing from TCRdb's copy, which holds only in-frame ones; the method was immunoSEQ multiplex PCR. The sample yields hundreds of thousands of clones, roughly 13% seen once. Sequencing was performed on naive CD4+ T cells from blood. The TCR was taken from a woman between 18 and 29 years old with type 1 diabetes.

CDR3 DNA: TGTGCCAGCAGCTTGGACAGGGACCTTCTTAGGGGGCAGTATTTT. Its translation is CASSLDRDLLRGQYF. This chain uses TRBV7-2 with TRBJ2-3; TRBD1 matches at 8 bases. Trimming cost V 3 bases and J 11 bases; bases outside gene matches: 13. The CDR3 totals 15 residues. From germline, CDR1 is SGHTA and CDR2 FQGNSA.